This is a list of T cell receptor beta chains from one sample in a study of blood T cell repertoires in COVID-19. TCRdb's copy holds only in-frame clones and misses some; the assay was immunoSEQ multiplex PCR. The sample consists of almost 400,000 clones, roughly 90% of them appearing once. Input material: PBMCs or T cells enriched from blood (not recorded which). All receptors come from a woman aged 25 to 45 with acute COVID-19. CDR3s include the opening cysteine and the closing phenylalanine or tryptophan. A D gene is named only where the DNA matches it firmly. Size is omitted from some rows. Given values are once, few, many or a class for expanded clones.

.	TRBV9	TRBJ2-3	TRBD2	TGTGCCAGCAGCCCAACGGGGGGGGCTAGCACAGATACGCAGTATTTT	CASSPTGGASTDTQYF
.	TRBV7-2	TRBJ2-1	TRBD2	TGTGCCAGCAGCCCGTATCCTAGCGGGGGATCCAATGAGCAGTTCTTC	CASSPYPSGGSNEQFF
.	TRBV4-1	TRBJ2-5	.	TGCGCCAGCAGCCAAGTGCGAACAGTAGAGACCCAGTACTTC	CASSQVRTVETQYF
.	TRBV6-2/TRBV6-3	TRBJ1-2	.	TGTGCCAGCAGTTACTTAGGACAGACCTCTGGCACCTTC	CASSYLGQTSGTF
.	TRBV10-3	TRBJ1-4	.	TGTGCCATCAGGCCGGCCGGGACAACTAATGAAAAACTGTTTTTT	CAIRPAGTTNEKLFF
few	TRBV29-1	TRBJ1-6	.	TGCAGCTCCGGTCGCGGGGGAGATAATTCACCCCTCCACTTT	CSSGRGGDNSPLHF
.	TRBV12-3/TRBV12-4	TRBJ2-5	.	TGTGCCAGCAGCCCCAGCAGGGTAGAGACCCAGTACTTC	CASSPSRVETQYF
.	TRBV5-1	TRBJ1-2	.	TGCGCCAGCAGTCCGAACACAGGGCAAGCTAACTATGGCTACACCTTC	CASSPNTGQANYGYTF
.	TRBV6-2/TRBV6-3	TRBJ2-2	TRBD2	TGTGCCAGCAGCCTCGGACTAGCGGGGGCCGGGGAGCTGTTTTTT	CASSLGLAGAGELFF
.	TRBV18	TRBJ1-6	TRBD1	TGTGCCAGCTCAGACTACGGGACAGGTCTTAATTCACCCCTCCACTTT	CASSDYGTGLNSPLHF